A selection of T cell receptor beta chains follows, all from one sample in a study of identical twins. TCRdb redid the calling of the 5' RACE reads with MiXCR, one entry per CDR3 protein. The table lists roughly 1,500,000 distinct CDR3 sequences, 32% of them singletons. The sequencing input was cord blood. The receptors here all came from a newborn girl in good health. Each CDR3 is given with its conserved first and last residue. The D gene is left open where the match is weak. The listing skips clone size in some rows; elsewhere it reads once, few, many or a size class.

clone size: -
D gene: -
V gene: TRBV2
J gene: TRBJ2-1
CDR3 DNA: TGTGCCAGCACCCTAACTAGCCTGTATTCCAATGAGCAGTTCTTC
CDR3 protein: CASTLTSLYSNEQFF

clone size: -
D gene: -
V gene: TRBV13
J gene: TRBJ2-7
CDR3 DNA: TGTGCCAGCAGCTTCCAGGACTACGAGCAGTACTTC
CDR3 protein: CASSFQDYEQYF

clone size: -
D gene: TRBD1
V gene: TRBV24-1
J gene: TRBJ2-3
CDR3 DNA: TGTGCCACCGGGGGAACAGGGGCCACAGATACGCAGTATTTT
CDR3 protein: CATGGTGATDTQYF

clone size: few
D gene: -
V gene: TRBV5-1
J gene: TRBJ2-7
CDR3 DNA: TGCGCCAGCAGCTTGGCCCTAGACCCCGCCTACGAGCAGTACTTC
CDR3 protein: CASSLALDPAYEQYF

clone size: -
D gene: -
V gene: TRBV29-1
J gene: TRBJ2-2
CDR3 DNA: TGCAGCGTTGCCGGGCGCTCCGCGAACACCGGGGAGCTGTTTTTT
CDR3 protein: CSVAGRSANTGELFF

clone size: -
D gene: -
V gene: TRBV30
J gene: TRBJ1-1
CDR3 DNA: TGTGCCTGGTCCCAGTTAAGCACTGAAGCTTTCTTT
CDR3 protein: CAWSQLSTEAFF

clone size: -
D gene: -
V gene: TRBV27
J gene: TRBJ2-7
CDR3 DNA: TGTGCCAGCAGCTTCGCGGACCGGTATAGGGTCAACTCCTACAATGAGCAGTACTTC
CDR3 protein: CASSFADRYRVNSYNEQYF

clone size: few
D gene: -
V gene: TRBV20-1
J gene: TRBJ1-4
CDR3 DNA: TGCAGTGCTAGAGAGGGGGCTAATGAAAAACTGTTTTTT
CDR3 protein: CSAREGANEKLFF

clone size: few
D gene: -
V gene: TRBV20-1
J gene: TRBJ2-7
CDR3 DNA: TGCAGTGCTAGTGGTGACGGGGCCGAGCAGTACTTC
CDR3 protein: CSASGDGAEQYF

clone size: -
D gene: TRBD1
V gene: TRBV25-1
J gene: TRBJ1-5
CDR3 DNA: TGTGCCAGCAGTGAGACGGACAGGGGCCTCCTAAGACGCAATCAGCCCCAGCATTTT
CDR3 protein: CASSETDRGLLRRNQPQHF

clone size: few
D gene: TRBD2
V gene: TRBV5-1
J gene: TRBJ2-1
CDR3 DNA: TGCGCCAGCCTCGCTCGAGCGGGAGGAGGCAATGAGCAGTTCTTC
CDR3 protein: CASLARAGGGNEQFF

clone size: -
D gene: -
V gene: TRBV6-5
J gene: TRBJ2-1
CDR3 DNA: TGTGCCAGCTCCCGGACTGTCACTTACAATGAGCAGTTCTTC
CDR3 protein: CASSRTVTYNEQFF

clone size: -
D gene: TRBD1
V gene: TRBV10-3
J gene: TRBJ1-1
CDR3 DNA: TGTGCCATCAGCCGGACAGGGGACCTCATGAACACTGAAGCTTTCTTT
CDR3 protein: CAISRTGDLMNTEAFF

clone size: once
D gene: -
V gene: TRBV11-2
J gene: TRBJ1-1
CDR3 DNA: TGTGCCAGCAGACCATTTTGGACCCGCCTCCAGGGGTTGAACACTGAAGCTTTCTTT
CDR3 protein: CASRPFWTRLQGLNTEAFF

clone size: few
D gene: TRBD1
V gene: TRBV20-1
J gene: TRBJ1-6
CDR3 DNA: TGCAGTGCTAGAATCCCCCGACAGGGGATAGGATCCTATAATTCACCCCTCCACTTT
CDR3 protein: CSARIPRQGIGSYNSPLHF

clone size: few
D gene: TRBD1
V gene: TRBV20-1
J gene: TRBJ2-7
CDR3 DNA: TGCAGTGCGAGTCCTAGGGGGCGTGGAGTCTACGAGCAGTACTTC
CDR3 protein: CSASPRGRGVYEQYF

clone size: -
D gene: -
V gene: TRBV4-2
J gene: TRBJ2-3
CDR3 DNA: TGTGCCAGCAGCAAAGGGACTTCGACTCGTACGCAGTATTTT
CDR3 protein: CASSKGTSTRTQYF

clone size: -
D gene: TRBD1
V gene: TRBV5-5
J gene: TRBJ2-4
CDR3 DNA: TGTGCCAGCAGATTAACAGGGGGAAGGAAAAACATTCAGTACTTC
CDR3 protein: CASRLTGGRKNIQYF

clone size: -
D gene: -
V gene: TRBV20-1
J gene: TRBJ1-2
CDR3 DNA: TGCAGTGCGGGGAATCAGGGCTACACCTTC
CDR3 protein: CSAGNQGYTF

clone size: many
D gene: TRBD1
V gene: TRBV6-5
J gene: TRBJ1-2
CDR3 DNA: TGTGCCAGCAGTTACGCTACAGGGGGTGGCTACACCTTC
CDR3 protein: CASSYATGGGYTF

clone size: -
D gene: -
V gene: TRBV27
J gene: TRBJ2-1
CDR3 DNA: TGTGCCAGCAGTTTATGGGCGACGAGCTCCTACAATGAGCAGTTCTTC
CDR3 protein: CASSLWATSSYNEQFF

clone size: few
D gene: -
V gene: TRBV5-1
J gene: TRBJ1-1
CDR3 DNA: TGCGCCAGCAGCTTGGGGGGGTGGAGAAACACTGAAGCTTTCTTT
CDR3 protein: CASSLGGWRNTEAFF

clone size: -
D gene: TRBD1
V gene: TRBV2
J gene: TRBJ2-4
CDR3 DNA: TGTGCCAGCAACCCGACAGGGTCCAACATTCAGTACTTC
CDR3 protein: CASNPTGSNIQYF

clone size: -
D gene: TRBD2
V gene: TRBV29-1
J gene: TRBJ2-1
CDR3 DNA: TGCAGCGTTGCCAGGACTAGCGGGGGGGCCGGTGAGCAGTTCTTC
CDR3 protein: CSVARTSGGAGEQFF

clone size: -
D gene: -
V gene: TRBV27
J gene: TRBJ1-2
CDR3 DNA: TGTGCCAGCACGTATTTGGGGAGGGGTTCCTATGGCTACACCTTC
CDR3 protein: CASTYLGRGSYGYTF

clone size: few
D gene: -
V gene: TRBV7-2
J gene: TRBJ2-3
CDR3 DNA: TGTGCCAGCACCCACGGCCCAGATACGCAGTATTTT
CDR3 protein: CASTHGPDTQYF

clone size: -
D gene: -
V gene: TRBV10-3
J gene: TRBJ2-3
CDR3 DNA: TGTGCCATCAGCGCCTTTCGGGGAGCGGCCACAGATACGCAGTATTTT
CDR3 protein: CAISAFRGAATDTQYF

clone size: few
D gene: -
V gene: TRBV24-1
J gene: TRBJ2-3
CDR3 DNA: TGTGCCACCAGTGATCCTTTTAACACAGATACGCAGTATTTT
CDR3 protein: CATSDPFNTDTQYF

clone size: -
D gene: -
V gene: TRBV4-1
J gene: TRBJ1-1
CDR3 DNA: TGCGCCAGCAGCCAAAGAGGACAGCAAAACACTGAAGCTTTCTTT
CDR3 protein: CASSQRGQQNTEAFF

clone size: -
D gene: TRBD2
V gene: TRBV20-1
J gene: TRBJ2-5
CDR3 DNA: TGCAGTGCTACACCCGCTAGCGGAGACTTTCAAGAGACCCAGTACTTC
CDR3 protein: CSATPASGDFQETQYF

clone size: -
D gene: -
V gene: TRBV5-1
J gene: TRBJ2-7
CDR3 DNA: TGCGCCAGCAGCGTGGTGCCGAATATCTACGAGCAGTACTTC
CDR3 protein: CASSVVPNIYEQYF

clone size: -
D gene: -
V gene: TRBV11-2
J gene: TRBJ2-1
CDR3 DNA: TGTGCCAGCAGCTTTCGCCGAACGGGGGGCCCGTCCTACAATGAGCAGTTCTTC
CDR3 protein: CASSFRRTGGPSYNEQFF

clone size: many
D gene: TRBD1
V gene: TRBV7-9
J gene: TRBJ2-5
CDR3 DNA: TGTGCCAGCAGCTTTCGGACAGGGGAAATTGAGACCCAGTACTTC
CDR3 protein: CASSFRTGEIETQYF

clone size: few
D gene: -
V gene: TRBV28
J gene: TRBJ2-7
CDR3 DNA: TGTGCCAGCAGCCCCCCAACCAGGGCCTACGAGCAGTACTTC
CDR3 protein: CASSPPTRAYEQYF

clone size: -
D gene: -
V gene: TRBV20-1
J gene: TRBJ2-3
CDR3 DNA: TGCAGTGCTAGTGGCCCATATACGCAGTATTTT
CDR3 protein: CSASGPYTQYF

clone size: -
D gene: TRBD2
V gene: TRBV29-1
J gene: TRBJ2-7
CDR3 DNA: TGCAGCGTGGGAAAGGCGGGAGGGGGCGACTACGAGCAGTACTTC
CDR3 protein: CSVGKAGGGDYEQYF

clone size: -
D gene: TRBD2
V gene: TRBV24-1
J gene: TRBJ2-3
CDR3 DNA: TGTGCCACCAGTGATAGCGGGAGTAGCACAGATACGCAGTATTTT
CDR3 protein: CATSDSGSSTDTQYF

clone size: -
D gene: -
V gene: TRBV6-1
J gene: TRBJ1-1
CDR3 DNA: TGTGCCAGCTCCCGGGGAGGGGGGAGTGGTGAAGCTTTCTTT
CDR3 protein: CASSRGGGSGEAFF

clone size: few
D gene: -
V gene: TRBV4-2
J gene: TRBJ1-2
CDR3 DNA: TGTGCCAGCAGCCAAGACCTCGAGGGGTATGGCTACACCTTC
CDR3 protein: CASSQDLEGYGYTF

clone size: few
D gene: TRBD1
V gene: TRBV20-1
J gene: TRBJ1-2
CDR3 DNA: TGCAGTGCAAAGACAGGGCCCTATGGCTACACCTTC
CDR3 protein: CSAKTGPYGYTF

clone size: many
D gene: TRBD1
V gene: TRBV5-1
J gene: TRBJ2-5
CDR3 DNA: TGCGCCAGCAGCCCTGACAGGGGTGAGACCCAGTACTTC
CDR3 protein: CASSPDRGETQYF

clone size: few
D gene: -
V gene: TRBV10-3
J gene: TRBJ2-1
CDR3 DNA: TGTGCCATCAGCCGGACCGGCTCCTACAATGAGCAGTTCTTC
CDR3 protein: CAISRTGSYNEQFF

clone size: -
D gene: TRBD2
V gene: TRBV10-3
J gene: TRBJ2-1
CDR3 DNA: TGTGCCATCAGCCCCCCGGGACTAGGGTCGTTCTTC
CDR3 protein: CAISPPGLGSFF

clone size: few
D gene: -
V gene: TRBV11-3
J gene: TRBJ2-3
CDR3 DNA: TGTGCCAGCAGCTTAAGTCCTTCACTAGGCGATACGCAGTATTTT
CDR3 protein: CASSLSPSLGDTQYF